This TCR beta chain was captured by sequencing in a study of CD8 T cells in Susac syndrome. As for the study in general: Susac syndrome patients were untreated, on corticosteroids with some adding intravenous immunoglobulin, or on intravenous immunoglobulin only.

Germline V gene lookup returns CDR1 LNHDA and CDR2 SQIVND (reference sequence). The CDR3 covers 15 residues. The V gene lost 0 bases and the J gene lost 0 bases, with 9 bases spanning the gap. An input of 0.5 to 1 ug of RNA was subjected to reverse transcription using random hexamers. Amplification of TCR beta CDR3 was carried out by immunoSEQ multiplex PCR, which covered 54 Vbeta and 13 Jbeta segments. TCRdb redid the calling of the immunoSEQ multiplex PCR reads with MiXCR, one entry per CDR3 protein. The table shows roughly 86,000 distinct CDR3 sequences, with around 96% occurring only once. While CD8+ and CD4+ T cells were isolated negatively, TEMRA cells were enriched by FACS.

This clonotype was sampled from a human donor with Susac syndrome. This chain joins TRBV19 and TRBJ2-7; tentatively, D is TRBD2 (6 bases). The specimen sequenced was CD8+ T cells from PBMCs. In DNA, the CDR3 is TGTGCCAGTAGTATAGATGGAGGGTTCTCCTACGAGCAGTACTTC. Protein product: CASSIDGGFSYEQYF.